These T cell receptor beta chains were read from a single sample in a study of OX40 agonist ivuxolimab in advanced cancers. Measured with immunoSEQ multiplex PCR; TCRdb has only the in-frame clones, and not every one. This sample has under 65,000 clones, with nearly 90% found just once. This specimen consisted of CD4+ or CD8+ T cells sorted from blood, obtained in a trial of the OX40 agonist ivuxolimab. All receptors derive from an adult with an advanced solid tumor such as melanoma, head and neck, liver or kidney cancer. Both conserved end residues are part of each CDR3. D genes are given only for firm matches. The listing skips clone size in some rows; elsewhere it reads once, few, many or a size class.

j_call d_call v_call clone_size cdr3_length cdr3_nt cdr3_aa
TRBJ1-4 NA TRBV27 NA 15 TGTGCCAGCAGTTTAGTGGGCAGGGGATACGAAAAACTGTTTTTT CASSLVGRGYEKLFF
TRBJ1-1 TRBD1 TRBV4-1 NA 16 TGCGCCAGCAGCCCTCGGACAGGGGGGCTGACCACTGAAGCTTTCTTT CASSPRTGGLTTEAFF
TRBJ2-3 NA TRBV6-4 NA 13 TGTGCCAGCAGTGACTGGACCGGCGATACGCAGTATTTT CASSDWTGDTQYF
TRBJ1-2 NA TRBV12-5 NA 15 TGTGCTAGTGGTTTGGTACAGGCCAGGGGCCATGGCTACACCTTC CASGLVQARGHGYTF
TRBJ2-2 TRBD1 TRBV28 NA 16 TGTGCCAGCAGTCCCGAATGGACAGGGATGGGCGGGGAGCTGTTTTTT CASSPEWTGMGGELFF
TRBJ2-1 NA TRBV6-5 NA 12 TGTGCCAGCAGCCTAACAGGGTTGGAGCAGTTCTTC CASSLTGLEQFF
TRBJ1-1 NA TRBV29-1 NA 10 TGCAGCGTTGGAGGGGGGAGAGCTTTCTTT CSVGGGRAFF
TRBJ1-4 NA TRBV7-8 NA 17 TGTGCCAGCAGCTTAGAGAGACAGCCGACAACTAATGAAAAACTGTTTTTT CASSLERQPTTNEKLFF
TRBJ2-7 NA TRBV2 NA 12 TGTGCCAGCAGTGAGGAGTCCTACGAGCAGTACTTC CASSEESYEQYF
TRBJ2-2 TRBD2 TRBV9 NA 17 TGTGCCAGCAGCGCGGGACTAGCGGTGGGGAACACCGGGGAGCTGTTTTTT CASSAGLAVGNTGELFF
TRBJ2-1 NA TRBV11-2 few 11 TGTGCCAGCAGCTTCGGACGTGAGCAGTTCTTC CASSFGREQFF
TRBJ1-1 NA TRBV7-3 NA 13 TGTGCCAGCAGCTTAAACCCGGGCACTGAAGCTTTCTTT CASSLNPGTEAFF
TRBJ2-1 NA TRBV9 NA 16 TGTGCCAGCAGCGTAGCAGGGACAAGCTCCTACAATGAGCAGTTCTTC CASSVAGTSSYNEQFF
TRBJ1-1 NA TRBV10-3 NA 14 TGTGCCATCAGTGACAGTGTTATGAACACTGAAGCTTTCTTT CAISDSVMNTEAFF
TRBJ1-1 TRBD1 TRBV2 NA 15 TGTGCCAGCAGTGAGATAAGACAGGGGGGAATGAGAGCTTTCTTT CASSEIRQGGMRAFF
TRBJ2-7 NA TRBV10-3 NA 13 TGTGCCATCAGTGAAGTGCCCTCCTACGAGCAGTACTTC CAISEVPSYEQYF
TRBJ2-1 TRBD2 TRBV9 NA 16 TGTGCCAGCAGCTCCCCCGTAGCGGGAGGGTACAATGAGCAGTTCTTC CASSSPVAGGYNEQFF
TRBJ2-3 NA TRBV2 few 16 TGTGCCAGCAGTCGGGACTCCCGGCGGCCCACAGATACGCAGTATTTT CASSRDSRRPTDTQYF
TRBJ1-5 NA TRBV10-2 NA 14 TGCGCCAGCTCGGGGGGGGGAGGTAATCAGCCCCAGCATTTT CASSGGGGNQPQHF
TRBJ2-2 TRBD2 TRBV7-6 NA 18 TGTGCCAGCAGCCCGGCGGGGGCTAGCGGGAGGGACACCGGGGAGCTGTTTTTT CASSPAGASGRDTGELFF
TRBJ2-2 NA TRBV11-3 NA 14 TGTGCCAGCAGCTTGGGGGGACGGACCGGGGAGCTGTTTTTT CASSLGGRTGELFF
TRBJ1-2 TRBD1 TRBV27 NA 17 TGTGCCAGCAGTAATACAGGGGTTAGCAGCCTTAACTATGGCTACACCTTC CASSNTGVSSLNYGYTF
TRBJ2-1 NA TRBV6-5 NA 12 TGTGCCAGCAGTTCTCCCTACAATGAGCAGTTCTTC CASSSPYNEQFF
TRBJ2-7 TRBD1 TRBV2 NA 13 TGTGCCAGCAAGCCACAGGGGTTCTCCGAGCAGTACTTC CASKPQGFSEQYF
TRBJ2-1 NA TRBV5-8 NA 15 TGTGCCAGCAGCTTGGCCCCTAACTACTACAATGAGCAGTTCTTC CASSLAPNYYNEQFF